The rows below give T cell receptor beta chains drawn from one sample of a study of blood T cell repertoires in COVID-19. The assay was immunoSEQ multiplex PCR, and TCRdb's table has in-frame clones only and misses some. The table lists around 71,000 clones, roughly 86% of them singletons. Sequencing used peripheral blood. All receptors come from a woman aged 55-69 years with acute or convalescent COVID-19. CDR3s include the opening cysteine and the closing phenylalanine or tryptophan. D genes are given only for firm matches. Clone size is given for some rows only: seen once, a few or many times, or a class if the clone is expanded.

clone size	D gene	V gene	J gene	CDR3 DNA	CDR3 protein
few	TRBD1	TRBV3-1/TRBV3-2	TRBJ1-2	TGTGCCAGCAGCCACGTCCGGACAGGGGAGGGTAACTATGGCTACACCTTC	CASSHVRTGEGNYGYTF
NA	NA	TRBV27	TRBJ1-5	TGTGCCAGCAGTCCTAGGGGCGCGGGGTTAAAGGGTTATATAGTAGTTAATCAGCCCCAGCATTTT	CASSPRGAGLKGYIVVNQPQHF
NA	NA	TRBV13	TRBJ1-1	TGTGCCAGCAGCCGTCAAGGAGACACTGAAGCTTTCTTT	CASSRQGDTEAFF
NA	TRBD1	TRBV6-5	TRBJ1-4	TGTGCCAGCAATTCCCGGCAGGGGGTCAGGGAAAAACTGTTTTTT	CASNSRQGVREKLFF
NA	NA	TRBV7-2	TRBJ1-3	TGTGCCAGCAGCTTTCTAGGGGCGGTTGGAAACACCATATATTTT	CASSFLGAVGNTIYF
NA	NA	TRBV6-5	TRBJ1-6	TGTGCCAGCAGTTACCTCGCGGGGTTGGGTTCACCCCTCCACTTT	CASSYLAGLGSPLHF
NA	NA	TRBV5-5	TRBJ2-1	TGTGCCAGCAACGGGGGAACCTACAATGAGCAGTTCTTC	CASNGGTYNEQFF
once	NA	TRBV2	TRBJ1-6	TGTGCCAGCAGGGCTACAGGGTTTACTTCACCCCTCCACTTT	CASRATGFTSPLHF
NA	NA	TRBV2	TRBJ1-4	TGTGCCAGCAGGACAGGAGAAAAACTGTTTTTT	CASRTGEKLFF
NA	NA	TRBV28	TRBJ1-2	TGTGCCAGCAGACGTCTAGGGGTCGGCTACACCTTC	CASRRLGVGYTF
NA	NA	TRBV27	TRBJ1-1	TGTGCCAGCAGGCAGTGGCTTGAGAACACTGAAGCTTTCTTT	CASRQWLENTEAFF
NA	NA	TRBV7-6	TRBJ2-2	TGTGCCAGCAGCAACCTCGGAGGGACCGGGGAGCTGTTTTTT	CASSNLGGTGELFF
few	TRBD2	TRBV27	TRBJ2-3	TGTGCCAGCAGTGAGCGGGAGGGCGTCACAGATACGCAGTATTTT	CASSEREGVTDTQYF
NA	TRBD1	TRBV18	TRBJ1-4	TGTGCCAGCTCGTCGACAGGGGGGCGTGAAAAACTGTTTTTT	CASSSTGGREKLFF
NA	NA	TRBV10-3	TRBJ2-7	TGTGCCATCGGAAGTACCCTCCAGGGGTCCAACGAGCAGTACTTC	CAIGSTLQGSNEQYF
NA	TRBD1	TRBV27	TRBJ2-2	TGTGCCAGCAGCCCTCTAGACAGGGCCGGCACCGGGGAGCTGTTTTTT	CASSPLDRAGTGELFF
NA	NA	TRBV7-6	TRBJ1-4	TGTGCCAGCAGCTCGACACAGGGTTTGTGGCCTGAAAAACTGTTTTTT	CASSSTQGLWPEKLFF
NA	NA	TRBV28	TRBJ1-5	TGTGCCATCCGGGGAGGAGGGATGGGGTTAAATCAGCCCCAGCATTTT	CAIRGGGMGLNQPQHF
NA	NA	TRBV2	TRBJ2-7	TGTGCCAGCAGTGCCTCAGGAACCTACGAGCAGTACTTC	CASSASGTYEQYF
NA	TRBD2	TRBV4-3	TRBJ2-1	TGCGCCAGCAGCGGGGTAGCGGGAGTAGATGAGCAGTTCTTC	CASSGVAGVDEQFF
NA	NA	TRBV27	TRBJ1-6	TGTGCCAGCAGACGGTCCTATAATTCACCCCTCCACTTT	CASRRSYNSPLHF
once	NA	TRBV4-2	TRBJ2-7	TGTGCCAGCAGCCAAGTAGGCGGTCCCCTGTACGAGCAGTACTTC	CASSQVGGPLYEQYF
NA	NA	TRBV19	TRBJ2-5	TGTGCCAGTAGTTTCGGACAGTACCAAGAGACCCAGTACTTC	CASSFGQYQETQYF
once	TRBD2	TRBV5-1	TRBJ2-3	TGCGCCAGCCATAGCGGGGGCATTCTCACAGATACGCAGTATTTT	CASHSGGILTDTQYF
NA	TRBD1	TRBV6-2/TRBV6-3	TRBJ1-1	TGTGCCAGCAGTTGGGACAGGGGGACCGGAATGAACACTGAAGCTTTCTTT	CASSWDRGTGMNTEAFF
NA	NA	TRBV3-1/TRBV3-2	TRBJ1-5	TGTGCCAGCAGCCAAGGACAGTATAATCAGCCCCAGCATTTT	CASSQGQYNQPQHF
NA	NA	TRBV6-5	TRBJ2-7	TGTGCCAGCAGCCTCACAGGGTTCCGCGAGCAGTACTTC	CASSLTGFREQYF
NA	TRBD1	TRBV18	TRBJ1-2	TGTGCCAGCTCACCCGGGACAGGGAACTATGGCTACACCTTC	CASSPGTGNYGYTF
NA	TRBD1	TRBV7-2	TRBJ2-7	TGTGCCAGCAGCTACACAGGGGGCCGCAACGAGCAGTACTTC	CASSYTGGRNEQYF
NA	TRBD2	TRBV6-6	TRBJ2-1	TGTGCCAGCAGAACGGGACTAGCGGGGACTAATGAGCAGTTCTTC	CASRTGLAGTNEQFF
NA	NA	TRBV5-3	TRBJ2-7	TGTGCCAGAAGGATCCGGGACAAAGGATACGAGCAGTACTTC	CARRIRDKGYEQYF
NA	TRBD1	TRBV15	TRBJ1-2	TGTGCCACCAGTGAAGGGGGCCTGAACTATGGCTACACCTTC	CATSEGGLNYGYTF
NA	NA	TRBV10-1	TRBJ1-1	TGCGCCAGCAGTGAGTCGGGGTCCCCCGGGGTGATGAACACTGAAGCTTTCTTT	CASSESGSPGVMNTEAFF
NA	NA	TRBV7-8	TRBJ2-7	TGTGCCAGCAACCCTCTCCGGGGGAGCTCCTACGAGCAGTACTTC	CASNPLRGSSYEQYF
NA	TRBD1	TRBV9	TRBJ1-6	TGTGCCAGCAGCGCGGGACAGGGTTTTATTCCCCTCCACTTT	CASSAGQGFIPLHF
NA	NA	TRBV5-4	TRBJ1-6	TGTGCCAGCAGCTTGGATGGACAGACCTATAATTCACCCCTCCACTTT	CASSLDGQTYNSPLHF
NA	TRBD2	TRBV30	TRBJ2-1	TGTGCCTGGCGGACTAGCGGTTTCAATGAGCAGTTCTTC	CAWRTSGFNEQFF
NA	NA	TRBV7-2	TRBJ1-6	TGTGCCAGCAGCTCTATTGACTATTCACCCCTCCACTTT	CASSSIDYSPLHF
NA	NA	TRBV18	TRBJ1-3	TGTGCCAGCTCACTGGGGCCGAGCTCTGGAAACACCATATATTTT	CASSLGPSSGNTIYF
once	TRBD2	TRBV24-1	TRBJ2-2	TGTGCCACCAGTGATGAGACTAGCGGGAGACCCGGGGAGCTGTTTTTT	CATSDETSGRPGELFF
NA	NA	TRBV7-2	TRBJ2-3	TGTGCCAGCAGCTTACTGGGCAGCACAGATACGCAGTATTTT	CASSLLGSTDTQYF
NA	TRBD2	TRBV18	TRBJ2-3	TGTGCCAGCTCACAACTAGCGGGGTCAGTGGGAGATACGCAGTATTTT	CASSQLAGSVGDTQYF
NA	TRBD1	TRBV5-5	TRBJ2-1	TGTGCCAGCAGCTCCCCCCTCTCCGGACAGGGCGCCTACAATGAGCAGTTCTTC	CASSSPLSGQGAYNEQFF
NA	TRBD2	TRBV5-4	TRBJ2-3	TGTGCCAGCAGCTTGGGCCTAGCGGGGGGGGGCACAGATACGCAGTATTTT	CASSLGLAGGGTDTQYF
NA	NA	TRBV7-9	TRBJ2-5	TGTGCCAGCAGCCTGGGCAGGGTTCTTCAAGAGACCCAGTACTTC	CASSLGRVLQETQYF
NA	TRBD1	TRBV5-1	TRBJ1-2	TGCGCCAGCAGCTTGTCGACAGGGGGTGAGGTTCGTGGCTACACCTTC	CASSLSTGGEVRGYTF
NA	TRBD1	TRBV27	TRBJ2-7	TGTGCCAGCAGTATCAAGACAGGGCTGTATCCCTACGAGCAGTACTTC	CASSIKTGLYPYEQYF
NA	NA	TRBV5-4	TRBJ2-1	TGTGCCAGCAGCCAAGACTATCCCTTCTACAATGAGCAGTTCTTC	CASSQDYPFYNEQFF
NA	TRBD2	TRBV5-1	TRBJ2-7	TGCGCCAGCAGCACAATAGGACTAGCTATCGACGAGCAGTACTTC	CASSTIGLAIDEQYF